The clone carrying this TCR beta chain was seen more than once but under ten times. The data derive from a study of T cells in Graves' hyperthyroidism and ophthalmopathy. In the study overall: Specimen type is peripheral blood, collected at initial diagnosis prior to any treatment.

Any patient presenting with uncontrolled infection, other autoimmune disease, pregnancy or lactation was left out. Per the germline V gene, CDR1 is SEHNR and CDR2 is FQNEAQ (reference sequence). V was trimmed by 1 base and J by 2 bases, leaving 11 bases between them. The CDR3 has 16 amino acids. The source material, RNA transcripts, was used to amplify TCR beta CDR3 regions. The TCR CDR3 first-round RT-PCR relied on the HTBI primer set. One entry per CDR3 protein results from TCRdb running MiXCR on the multiplex PCR reads. The data hold approximately 600,000 distinct CDR3 sequences, with over 12% observed a single time.

The receptor's source is a woman aged 18 to 35 with Graves' ophthalmopathy. Sequencing input: blood. V is TRBV7-9 and J is TRBJ2-2; D uncertain. The CDR3 DNA reads TGTGCCAGCAGCTTAGGTGTCGGGCCCAACACCGGGGAGCTGTTTTTT. Protein product: CASSLGVGPNTGELFF.